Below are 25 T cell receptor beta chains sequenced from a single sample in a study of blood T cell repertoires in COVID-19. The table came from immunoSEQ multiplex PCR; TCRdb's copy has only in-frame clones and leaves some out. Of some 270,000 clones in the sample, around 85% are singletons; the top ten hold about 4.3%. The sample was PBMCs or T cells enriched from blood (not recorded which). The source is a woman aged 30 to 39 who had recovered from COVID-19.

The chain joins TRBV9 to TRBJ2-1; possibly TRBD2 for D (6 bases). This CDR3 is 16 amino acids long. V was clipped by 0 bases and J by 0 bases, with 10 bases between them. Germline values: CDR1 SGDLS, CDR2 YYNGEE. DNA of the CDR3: TGTGCCAGCAGCGTAGTTCGGGGGAGCTCCTACAATGAGCAGTTCTTC. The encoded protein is CASSVVRGSSYNEQFF.

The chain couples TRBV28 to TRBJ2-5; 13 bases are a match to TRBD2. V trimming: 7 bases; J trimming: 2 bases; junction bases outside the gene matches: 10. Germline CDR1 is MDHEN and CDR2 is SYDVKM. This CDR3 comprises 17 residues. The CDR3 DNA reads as TGTGCCAGCAAGAGGGCAGGGACTAGCGGGACTCAAGAGACCCAGTACTTC. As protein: CASKRAGTSGTQETQYF.

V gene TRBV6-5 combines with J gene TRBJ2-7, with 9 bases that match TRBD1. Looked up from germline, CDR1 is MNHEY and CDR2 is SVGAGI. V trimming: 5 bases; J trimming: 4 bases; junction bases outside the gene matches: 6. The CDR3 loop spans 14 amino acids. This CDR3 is CASSRGQGKYEQYF. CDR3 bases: TGTGCCAGCAGTCGGGGACAGGGCAAATACGAGCAGTACTTC.

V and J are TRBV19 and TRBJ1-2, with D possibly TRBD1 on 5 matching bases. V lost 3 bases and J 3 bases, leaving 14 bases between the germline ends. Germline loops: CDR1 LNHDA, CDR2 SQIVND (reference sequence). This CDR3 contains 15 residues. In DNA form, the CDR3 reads TGTGCCAGTAGTATTCTCGGGGGTCTGGACTATGGCTACACCTTC. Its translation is CASSILGGLDYGYTF.

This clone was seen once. The CDR3 reads CASSQENRGFGYTF. CDR3 DNA sequence: TGCGCCAGCAGCCAGGAGAACAGGGGATTTGGCTACACCTTC. The J gene is TRBJ1-2, the V gene TRBV4-1, with 7 nucleotides matching TRBD1. The V gene end was trimmed by 3 bases and the J gene end by 7 bases; junction bases not matched to a gene: 8. The germline gives CDR1 MGHRA, CDR2 YSYEKL. The CDR3 is 14 residues long.

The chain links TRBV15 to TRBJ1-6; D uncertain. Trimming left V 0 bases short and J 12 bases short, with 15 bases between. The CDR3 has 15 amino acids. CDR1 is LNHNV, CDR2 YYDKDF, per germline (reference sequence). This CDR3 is CATSREREGSGPLHF. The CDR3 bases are TGTGCCACCAGCAGAGAACGGGAGGGCTCGGGACCCCTCCACTTT.

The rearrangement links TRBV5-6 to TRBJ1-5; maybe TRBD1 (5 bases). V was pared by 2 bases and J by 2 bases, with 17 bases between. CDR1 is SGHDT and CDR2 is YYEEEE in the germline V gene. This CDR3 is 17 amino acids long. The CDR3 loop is CASSLMAGSGGNQPQHF. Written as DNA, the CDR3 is TGTGCCAGCAGCTTAATGGCAGGGTCAGGCGGCAATCAGCCCCAGCATTTT.

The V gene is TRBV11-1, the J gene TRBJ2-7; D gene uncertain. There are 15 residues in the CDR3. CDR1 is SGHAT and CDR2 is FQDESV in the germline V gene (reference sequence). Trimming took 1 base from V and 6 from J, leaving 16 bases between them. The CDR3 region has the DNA TGTGCCAGCAGCTTAGAATCGGCAGGTGCTGTCGAGCAGTACTTC. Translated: CASSLESAGAVEQYF.

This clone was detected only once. DNA of the CDR3: TGCGCCAGCAGCCAAGGCGAACAGGGGATGACCTATAATTCACCCCTCCACTTT. Protein: CASSQGEQGMTYNSPLHF. The chain joins TRBV4-1 to TRBJ1-6, with 7 nucleotides matching TRBD1. The CDR3 runs 18 residues. V lost 1 base, J lost 2 bases, and 8 bases stayed unmatched. Germline V lookup: CDR1 MGHRA, CDR2 YSYEKL.

The CDR3 spells CSARQGGGNTIYF. The CDR3 DNA is TGCAGCGCCCGACAAGGGGGAGGAAACACCATATATTTT. The V and J genes are TRBV29-1 and TRBJ1-3, with D maybe TRBD1 (6 bases). The germline CDR1 and CDR2 sequences are SQVTM and ANQGSEA. The CDR3 contains 13 residues. V lost 7 bases and J 4 bases, leaving 14 bases between the germline ends.

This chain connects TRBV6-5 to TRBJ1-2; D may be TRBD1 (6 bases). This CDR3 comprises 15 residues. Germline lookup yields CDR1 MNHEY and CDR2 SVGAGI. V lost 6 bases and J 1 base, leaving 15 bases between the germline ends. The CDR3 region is CASSPRDKLNYGYTF. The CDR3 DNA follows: TGTGCCAGCAGCCCGAGGGACAAACTTAACTATGGCTACACCTTC.

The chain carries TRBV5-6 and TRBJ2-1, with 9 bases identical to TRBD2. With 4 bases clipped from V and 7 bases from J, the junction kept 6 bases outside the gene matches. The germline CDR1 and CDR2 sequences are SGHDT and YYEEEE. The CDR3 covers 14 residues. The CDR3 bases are TGTGCCAGCAGCGGAAGCGGGGGGTTAAATGAGCAGTTCTTC. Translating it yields CASSGSGGLNEQFF.

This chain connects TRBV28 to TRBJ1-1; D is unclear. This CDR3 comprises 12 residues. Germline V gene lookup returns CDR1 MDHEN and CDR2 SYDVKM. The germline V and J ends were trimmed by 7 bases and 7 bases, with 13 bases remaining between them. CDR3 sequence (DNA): TGTGCCAGCAACCTTCCCGGAGGTGAAGCTTTCTTT. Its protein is CASNLPGGEAFF.

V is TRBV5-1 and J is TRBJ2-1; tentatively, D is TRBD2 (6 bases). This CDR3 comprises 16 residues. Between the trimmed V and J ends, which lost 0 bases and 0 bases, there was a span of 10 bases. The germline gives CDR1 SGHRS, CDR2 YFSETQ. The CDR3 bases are TGCGCCAGCAGCTTGGCACCGCGGGGCTCCTACAATGAGCAGTTCTTC. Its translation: CASSLAPRGSYNEQFF.

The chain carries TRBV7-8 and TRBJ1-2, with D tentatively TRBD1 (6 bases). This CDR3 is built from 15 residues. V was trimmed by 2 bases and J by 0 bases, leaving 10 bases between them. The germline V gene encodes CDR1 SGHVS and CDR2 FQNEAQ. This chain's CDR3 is CASSLYRVANYGYTF. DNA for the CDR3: TGTGCCAGCAGCTTATACAGGGTGGCTAACTATGGCTACACCTTC. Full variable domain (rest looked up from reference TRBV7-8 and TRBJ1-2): GAGVSQSPRYKVAKRGQDVALRCDPISGHVSLFWYQQALGQGPEFLTYFQNEAQLDKSGLPSDRFFAERPEGSVSTLKIQRTQQEDSAVYLCASSLYRVANYGYTFGSGTRLTVV.

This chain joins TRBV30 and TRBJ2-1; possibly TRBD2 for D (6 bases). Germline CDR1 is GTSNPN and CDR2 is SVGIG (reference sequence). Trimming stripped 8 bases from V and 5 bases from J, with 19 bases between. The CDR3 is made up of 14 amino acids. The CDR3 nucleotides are TGTGCCGCCCAAGAGGGGACTGCCAACAATGAGCAGTTCTTC. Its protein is CAAQEGTANNEQFF.

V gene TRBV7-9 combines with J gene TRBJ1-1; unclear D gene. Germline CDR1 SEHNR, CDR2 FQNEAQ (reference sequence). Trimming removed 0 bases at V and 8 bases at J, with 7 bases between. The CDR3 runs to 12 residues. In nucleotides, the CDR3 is TGTGCCAGCAGCTTAGCCCCCGGGGAAGCTTTCTTT. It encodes CASSLAPGEAFF.

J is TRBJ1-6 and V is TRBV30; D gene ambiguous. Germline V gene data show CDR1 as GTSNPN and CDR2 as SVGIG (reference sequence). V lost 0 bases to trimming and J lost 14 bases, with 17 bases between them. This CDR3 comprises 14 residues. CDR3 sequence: CAWSVFQAPLSLHF. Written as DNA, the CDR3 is TGTGCCTGGAGTGTATTCCAGGCTCCCCTGTCCCTCCACTTT.

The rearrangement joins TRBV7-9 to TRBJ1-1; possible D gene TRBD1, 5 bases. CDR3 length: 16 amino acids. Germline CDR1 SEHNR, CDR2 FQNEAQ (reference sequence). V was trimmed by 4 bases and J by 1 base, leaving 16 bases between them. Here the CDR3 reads CASSYIMGQRNTEAFF. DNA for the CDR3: TGTGCCAGCAGCTATATCATGGGGCAGCGGAACACTGAAGCTTTCTTT.

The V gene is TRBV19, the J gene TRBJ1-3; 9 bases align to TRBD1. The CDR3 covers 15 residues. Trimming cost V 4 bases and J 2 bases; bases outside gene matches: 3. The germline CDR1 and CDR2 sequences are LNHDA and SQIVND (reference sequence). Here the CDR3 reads CASSNRDRAGNTIYF. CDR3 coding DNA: TGTGCCAGTAGTAACCGGGACAGGGCTGGAAACACCATATATTTT.

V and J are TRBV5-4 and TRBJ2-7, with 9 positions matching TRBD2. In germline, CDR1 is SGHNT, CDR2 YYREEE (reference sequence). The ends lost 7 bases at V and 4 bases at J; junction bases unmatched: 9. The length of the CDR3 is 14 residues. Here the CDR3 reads CASHSAGGSYEQYF. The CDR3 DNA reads TGTGCCAGCCACTCTGCGGGAGGGTCTTACGAGCAGTACTTC. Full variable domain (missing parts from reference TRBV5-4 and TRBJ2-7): ETGVTQSPTHLIKTRGQQVTLRCSSQSGHNTVSWYQQALGQGPQFIFQYYREEENGRGNFPPRFSGLQFPNYSSELNVNALELDDSALYLCASHSAGGSYEQYFGPGTRLTVT.

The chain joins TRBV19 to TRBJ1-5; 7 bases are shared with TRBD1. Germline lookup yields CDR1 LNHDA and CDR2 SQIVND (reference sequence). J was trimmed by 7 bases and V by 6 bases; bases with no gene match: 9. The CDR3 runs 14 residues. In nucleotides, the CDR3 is TGTGCCAGTAGAGCTTCGACAGGGCGACAGCCCCAGCATTTT. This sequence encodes CASRASTGRQPQHF.

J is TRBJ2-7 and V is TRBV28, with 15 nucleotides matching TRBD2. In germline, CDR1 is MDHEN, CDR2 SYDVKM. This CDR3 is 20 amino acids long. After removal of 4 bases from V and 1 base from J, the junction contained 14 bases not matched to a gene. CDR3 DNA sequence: TGTGCCAGCAGTTCTCCTCGGACTAGCGGGAGGGCCTCGGGTTCCTACGAGCAGTACTTC. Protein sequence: CASSSPRTSGRASGSYEQYF.

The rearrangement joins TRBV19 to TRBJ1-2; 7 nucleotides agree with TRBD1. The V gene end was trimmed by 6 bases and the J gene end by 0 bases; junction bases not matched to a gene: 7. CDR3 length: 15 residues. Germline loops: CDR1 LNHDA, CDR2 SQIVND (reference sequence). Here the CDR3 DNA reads TGTGCCAGTAGCGCCTCCGGGACAGCTAACTATGGCTACACCTTC. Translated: CASSASGTANYGYTF.

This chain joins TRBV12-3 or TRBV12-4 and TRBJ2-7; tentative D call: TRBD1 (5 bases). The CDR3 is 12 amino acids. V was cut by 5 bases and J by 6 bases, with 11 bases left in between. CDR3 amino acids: CASSLAGSEQYF. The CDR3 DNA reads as TGTGCCAGCAGTCTCGCAGGGTCCGAGCAGTACTTC.